This T cell receptor (beta chain) was recorded in a study of blood T cell repertoires in COVID-19. This CDR3 has 13 residues. The germline gives CDR1 LNHDA, CDR2 SQIVND (reference sequence). With 3 bases removed from V and 7 bases from J, the gap between germline ends came to 13 bases. TCRdb keeps only in-frame clones here, not all; method: immunoSEQ multiplex PCR. The sample includes approximately 190,000 clones, just under 85% of them seen just once. The rearrangement links TRBV19 to TRBJ2-7; the D gene is possibly TRBD1 (6 bases). The sequenced sample consisted of peripheral blood. This TCR came from a human donor with acute or convalescent COVID-19. The donor label of this sample is uncertain. The CDR3 DNA sequence: TGTGCCAGTAGTATGGGAGCGGACAGTGAGCAGTACTTC. Residues: CASSMGADSEQYF.